This TCR beta chain emerged from a study of cytomegalovirus exposure and HLA in healthy donors. General study results and limits: There were a few CMV-associated chains whose specificity for CMV antigens was confirmed in vitro. Per a prior analysis, the majority of TCR beta V segments were productive roughly 90% or roughly 30% of the time. Using the classifier, cytomegalovirus status was reportedly diagnosed with high specificity and sensitivity.

60 Vbeta and 13 Jbeta primers were used in PCR. Sequenced by immunoSEQ multiplex PCR; TCRdb stores in-frame clones only, minus some. The data show about 240,000 clones, 82% seen once. This clone was seen only a few times. Its antigen remains unidentified. The TCR originated in a woman in her thirties or forties in good health and CMV-seropositive. The sample comprised PBMCs.

CDR3 bases: TGTGCCAGTAGTTTTGGTGAGGGGGCGAGAGCTTTCTTT. Translating it yields CASSFGEGARAFF. V usage is TRBV19 and J usage is TRBJ1-1; the match to TRBD1 covers 7 bases. The germline V gene has CDR1 LNHDA and CDR2 SQIVND (reference sequence). Trimming at V came to 5 bases and at J to 10 bases, leaving 10 bases not matched to a gene. The CDR3 totals 13 residues.